This T cell receptor (beta chain) was recovered during a study of regulatory T cells in long-lasting Graves disease. Time point noted: newly diagnosed GD, antithyroid drugs for less than 3 months. PBMC RNA served as the TCR library source. Diagnosis followed American Thyroid Association guidelines for Graves' disease. The germline V gene encodes CDR1 SGHKS and CDR2 YYEKEE (reference sequence). The length of the CDR3 is 15 residues. A note on this clonotype: This may be a read error: a much more frequent sequence differs by one nucleotide.

Construction of the TCR beta libraries employed iRepertoire HTBI primers in conjunction with Arm-PCR of CDR3 regions. Each CDR3 protein is one row after TCRdb ran MiXCR on the multiplex PCR reads. The sample comprises some 350,000 distinct CDR3 sequences, 15% to 20% of which are singletons, and 20% rests with the top ten. These sequences were also reported in another study, on T cells in Graves' hyperthyroidism and ophthalmopathy. As reported in that work: In the first-round RT-PCR of the TCR CDR3, the HTBI primer set was used. Blood also held most thyroid clonotypes expanded beyond 0.001. Ophthalmopathy prediction by the model preceded onset by a median approximately 6.9 months.

Sequences were derived from peripheral blood mononuclear cells (PBMCs), sampled at new diagnosis, from a patient treated with antithyroid drugs. This clonotype was obtained from a woman between 18 and 30 years old with Graves disease. The chain recombines TRBV5-5 with TRBJ2-6; a possible D gene is TRBD1 (5 bases). CDR3 sequence: CASSPLTSGANVLAF. For the CDR3, the DNA is TGCGCCAGCAGCCCCCTAACATCTGGGGCCAACGTCCTGGCTTTC.